Described below is a single T cell receptor beta chain sequence and its context. Its antigen remains unidentified. This sample was included in a study of CD8+CD57+ T cells in acquired aplastic anemia. Background on the study: Sorted cells (CD4+ and CD8+) yielded DNA amounts that averaged approximately 3.2 ug. Healthy-donor CD4+ cells averaged about 11 million reads. Study findings and constraints: Both patients and controls carried the same twenty-nine CD8+ CDR3 sequences. Between the patient and control groups, CD8+ Simpson's diversity did not differ significantly.

V gave up 5 bases and J gave up 8 bases, with 19 bases separating them. Germline CDR1 is SSHAT and CDR2 is FNYEAQ (reference sequence). CDR3 size: 15 residues. According to the study, genomic DNA was the template for TCR beta VDJ and CDR3 profiling. TCRdb re-called the reads through MiXCR, storing one row per CDR3 protein. The repertoire consists of about 190,000 distinct CDR3 sequences, with roughly half occurring once and the leading ten covering roughly 15%. This clonotype originated in a human donor in good health, serving as a control. The V and J genes are TRBV7-7 and TRBJ2-1; tentatively, D is TRBD1 (5 bases). What was sequenced was sorted CD4+, CD8+, or CD8+CD57+ T cells (not recorded which) from PBMCs. CDR3 coding DNA: TGTGCCAGCAGCCCCACGGTCCAGGGTGGGGATGAGCAGTTCTTC. Its protein product is CASSPTVQGGDEQFF.